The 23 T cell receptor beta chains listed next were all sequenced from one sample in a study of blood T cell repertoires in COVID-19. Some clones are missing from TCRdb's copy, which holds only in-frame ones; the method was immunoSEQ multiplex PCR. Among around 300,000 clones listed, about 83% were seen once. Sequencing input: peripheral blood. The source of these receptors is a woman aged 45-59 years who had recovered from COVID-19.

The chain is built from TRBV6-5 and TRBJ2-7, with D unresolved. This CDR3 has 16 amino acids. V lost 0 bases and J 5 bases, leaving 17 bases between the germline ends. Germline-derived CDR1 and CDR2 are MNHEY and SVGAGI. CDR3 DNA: TGTGCCAGCAGTTACTCGATTGGGCAGTCCACCGACGAGCAGTACTTC. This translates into CASSYSIGQSTDEQYF.

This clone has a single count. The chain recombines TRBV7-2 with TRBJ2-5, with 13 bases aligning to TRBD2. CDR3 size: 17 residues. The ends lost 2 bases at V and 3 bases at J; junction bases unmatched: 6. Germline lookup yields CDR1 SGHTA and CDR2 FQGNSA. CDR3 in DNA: TGTGCCAGCAGCTTAAGGCCACTAGCGGGGGGGGAAGAGACCCAGTACTTC. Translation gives CASSLRPLAGGEETQYF.

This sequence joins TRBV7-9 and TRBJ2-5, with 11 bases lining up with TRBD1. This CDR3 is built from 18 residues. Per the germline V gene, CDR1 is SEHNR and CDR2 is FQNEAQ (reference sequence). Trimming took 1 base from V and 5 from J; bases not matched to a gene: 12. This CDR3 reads CASSLDGQGARTTETQYF. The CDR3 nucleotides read TGTGCCAGCAGCTTAGATGGACAGGGGGCGAGGACCACCGAGACCCAGTACTTC.

This chain's CDR3 is CASRSGDVTNYGYTF. CDR3 bases: TGCGCCAGCAGATCGGGGGACGTCACTAACTATGGCTACACCTTC. V gene TRBV5-1 combines with J gene TRBJ1-2, with a weak D call TRBD1 (5 bases). Germline loops: CDR1 SGHRS, CDR2 YFSETQ. This CDR3 has 15 residues. V was pared by 5 bases and J by 0 bases, with 14 bases between.

The CDR3 loop reads CASSADRVNSPLHF. For the CDR3, the DNA is TGTGCCAGCAGTGCGGACAGGGTGAATTCACCCCTCCACTTT. This chain joins TRBV2 and TRBJ1-6, with TRBD1 identical over 8 bases. The V gene end was trimmed by 4 bases and the J gene end by 7 bases; junction bases not matched to a gene: 3. Per germline, CDR1 SNHLY and CDR2 FYNNEI. The CDR3 has 14 amino acids.

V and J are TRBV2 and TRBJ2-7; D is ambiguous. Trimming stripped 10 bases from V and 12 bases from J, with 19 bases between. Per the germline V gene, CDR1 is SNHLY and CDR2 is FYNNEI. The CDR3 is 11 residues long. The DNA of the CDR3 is TGTGCCACGCGCTACGCCGAGGAGTCGTACTTC. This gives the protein CATRYAEESYF.

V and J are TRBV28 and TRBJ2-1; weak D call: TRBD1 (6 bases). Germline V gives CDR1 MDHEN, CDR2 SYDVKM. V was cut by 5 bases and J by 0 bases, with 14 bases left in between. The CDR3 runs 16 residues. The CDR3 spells CASSLGQPSSYNEQFF. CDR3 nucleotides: TGTGCCAGCAGTCTAGGACAGCCCAGCTCCTACAATGAGCAGTTCTTC.

The CDR3 loop is CASSSSRGEKLFF. CDR3 coding DNA: TGTGCCAGCAGTTCCAGTAGGGGTGAAAAACTGTTTTTT. The V gene is TRBV28, the J gene TRBJ1-4, with D possibly TRBD1 on 5 matching bases. This CDR3 has 13 amino acids. Looked up from germline, CDR1 is MDHEN and CDR2 is SYDVKM. V was pared by 4 bases and J by 7 bases, with 10 bases between.

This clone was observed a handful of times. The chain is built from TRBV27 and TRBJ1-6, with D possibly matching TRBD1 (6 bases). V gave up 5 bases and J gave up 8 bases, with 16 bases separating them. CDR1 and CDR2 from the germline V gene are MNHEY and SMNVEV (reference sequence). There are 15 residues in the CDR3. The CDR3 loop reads CASSTYREMHSPLHF. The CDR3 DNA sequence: TGTGCCAGCAGTACCTACAGGGAGATGCATTCACCCCTCCACTTT.

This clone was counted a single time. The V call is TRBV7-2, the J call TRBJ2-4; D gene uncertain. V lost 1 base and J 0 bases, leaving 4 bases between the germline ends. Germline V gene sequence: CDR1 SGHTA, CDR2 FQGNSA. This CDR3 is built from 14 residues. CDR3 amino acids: CASSLGAAKNIQYF. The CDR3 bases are TGTGCCAGCAGCTTAGGAGCAGCCAAAAACATTCAGTACTTC.

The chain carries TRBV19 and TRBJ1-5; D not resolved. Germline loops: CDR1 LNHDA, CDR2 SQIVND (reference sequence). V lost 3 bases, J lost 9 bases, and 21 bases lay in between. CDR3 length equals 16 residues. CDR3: CASSIDPTIIYSPQHF. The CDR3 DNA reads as TGTGCCAGTAGTATTGACCCTACTATTATCTATTCGCCCCAGCATTTT.

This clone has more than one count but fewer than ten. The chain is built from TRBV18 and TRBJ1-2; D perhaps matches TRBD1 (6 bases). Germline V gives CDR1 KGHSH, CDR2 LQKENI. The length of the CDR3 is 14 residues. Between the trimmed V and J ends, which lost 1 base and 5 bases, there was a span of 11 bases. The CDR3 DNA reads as TGTGCCAGCTCACCACAGGGGGTGACATATGGCTACACCTTC. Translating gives CASSPQGVTYGYTF. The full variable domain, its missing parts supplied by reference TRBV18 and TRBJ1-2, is NAGVMQNPRHLVRRRGQEARLRCSPMKGHSHVYWYRQLPEEGLKFMVYLQKENIIDESGMPKERFSAEFPKEGPSILRIQQVVRGDSAAYFCASSPQGVTYGYTFGSGTRLTVV.

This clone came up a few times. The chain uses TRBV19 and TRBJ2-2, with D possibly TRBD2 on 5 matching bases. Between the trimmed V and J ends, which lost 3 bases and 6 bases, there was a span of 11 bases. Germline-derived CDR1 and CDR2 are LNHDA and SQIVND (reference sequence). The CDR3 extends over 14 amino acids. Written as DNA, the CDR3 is TGTGCCAGTAGTATGGGCCTAGCCGCCGGGGAGCTGTTTTTT. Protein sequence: CASSMGLAAGELFF.

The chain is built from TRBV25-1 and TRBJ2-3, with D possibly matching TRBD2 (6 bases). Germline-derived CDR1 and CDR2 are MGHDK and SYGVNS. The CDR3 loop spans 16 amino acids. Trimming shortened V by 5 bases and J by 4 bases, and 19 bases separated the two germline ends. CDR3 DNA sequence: TGTGCCAGCAGTACTCATAGCGGAAAAGGCGCAGATACGCAGTATTTT. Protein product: CASSTHSGKGADTQYF.

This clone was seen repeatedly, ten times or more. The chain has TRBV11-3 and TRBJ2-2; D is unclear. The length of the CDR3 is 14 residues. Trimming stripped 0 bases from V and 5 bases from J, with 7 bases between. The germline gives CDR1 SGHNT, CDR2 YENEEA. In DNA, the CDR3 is TGTGCCAGCAGCTTAGATCTTAGAACCGGGGAGCTGTTTTTT. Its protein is CASSLDLRTGELFF.

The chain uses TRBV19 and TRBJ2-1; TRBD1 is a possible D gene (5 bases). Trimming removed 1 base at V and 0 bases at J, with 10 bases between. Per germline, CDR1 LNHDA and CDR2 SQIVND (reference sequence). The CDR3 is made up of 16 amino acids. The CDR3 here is CASSIVPTVSYNEQFF. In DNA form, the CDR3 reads TGTGCCAGTAGTATAGTTCCGACAGTCTCCTACAATGAGCAGTTCTTC. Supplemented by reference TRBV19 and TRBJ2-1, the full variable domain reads DGGITQSPKYLFRKEGQNVTLSCEQNLNHDAMYWYRQDPGQGLRLIYYSQIVNDFQKGDIAEGYSVSREKKESFPLTVTSAQKNPTAFYLCASSIVPTVSYNEQFFGPGTRLTVL.

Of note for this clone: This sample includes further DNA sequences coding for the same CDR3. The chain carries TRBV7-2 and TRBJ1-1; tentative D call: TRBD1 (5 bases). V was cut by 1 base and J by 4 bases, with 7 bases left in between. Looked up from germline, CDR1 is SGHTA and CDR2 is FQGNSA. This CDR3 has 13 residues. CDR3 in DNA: TGTGCCAGCAGCTTAGGGCAGGGCACTGAAGCTTTCTTT. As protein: CASSLGQGTEAFF.

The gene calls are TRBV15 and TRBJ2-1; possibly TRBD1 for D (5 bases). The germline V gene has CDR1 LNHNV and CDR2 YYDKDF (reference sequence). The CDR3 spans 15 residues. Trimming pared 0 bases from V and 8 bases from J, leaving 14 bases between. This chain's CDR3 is CATSRDRARVDEQFF. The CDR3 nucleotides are TGTGCCACCAGCAGAGATAGGGCCAGGGTCGATGAGCAGTTCTTC.

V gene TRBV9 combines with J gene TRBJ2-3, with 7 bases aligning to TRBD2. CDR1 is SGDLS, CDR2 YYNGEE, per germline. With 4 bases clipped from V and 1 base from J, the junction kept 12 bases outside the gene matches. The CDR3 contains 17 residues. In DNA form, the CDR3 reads TGTGCCAGCAGCCTTTACTCTAGCGGAGGCGGCACAGATACGCAGTATTTT. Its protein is CASSLYSSGGGTDTQYF.

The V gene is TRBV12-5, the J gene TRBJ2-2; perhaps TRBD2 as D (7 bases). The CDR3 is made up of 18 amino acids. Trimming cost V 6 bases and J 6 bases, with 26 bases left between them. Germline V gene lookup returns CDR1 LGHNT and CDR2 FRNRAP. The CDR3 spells CASGTGAAGARLPGELFF. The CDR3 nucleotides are TGTGCTAGTGGCACGGGGGCGGCGGGGGCCCGGCTTCCCGGGGAGCTGTTTTTT. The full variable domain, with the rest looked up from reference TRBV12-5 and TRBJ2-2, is DARVTQTPRHKVTEMGQEVTMRCQPILGHNTVFWYRQTMMQGLELLAYFRNRAPLDDSGMPKDRFSAEMPDATLATLKIQPSEPRDSAVYFCASGTGAAGARLPGELFFGEGSRLTVL.

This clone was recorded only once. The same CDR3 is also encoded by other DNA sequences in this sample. The CDR3 DNA sequence: TGTGCCTGGAGTGTACTTTCAGGGACTAGCACAGATACGCAGTATTTT. Amino acid sequence: CAWSVLSGTSTDTQYF. The genes are TRBV30 and TRBJ2-3; D is possibly TRBD2 (6 bases). Trimming cost V 0 bases and J 0 bases, with 13 bases left between them. The germline CDR1 and CDR2 sequences are GTSNPN and SVGIG (reference sequence). The CDR3 has 16 residues.

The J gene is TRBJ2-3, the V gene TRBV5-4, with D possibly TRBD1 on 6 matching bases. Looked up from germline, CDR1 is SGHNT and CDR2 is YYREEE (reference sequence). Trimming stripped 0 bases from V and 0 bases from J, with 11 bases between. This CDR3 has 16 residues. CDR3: CASSLGGQLSTDTQYF. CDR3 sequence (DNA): TGTGCCAGCAGCTTGGGAGGACAGTTAAGCACAGATACGCAGTATTTT.

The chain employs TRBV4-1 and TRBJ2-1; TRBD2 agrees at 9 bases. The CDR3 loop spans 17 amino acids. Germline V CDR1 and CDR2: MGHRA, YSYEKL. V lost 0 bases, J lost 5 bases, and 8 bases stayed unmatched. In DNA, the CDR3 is TGCGCCAGCAGCCAAGATAGGGCGGGGGGGGATAACAATGAGCAGTTCTTC. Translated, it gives CASSQDRAGGDNNEQFF.